Following are 21 T cell receptor beta chains from one sample sequenced in a study of blood T cell repertoires in COVID-19. The repertoire was sequenced with immunoSEQ multiplex PCR; TCRdb's copy has only in-frame clones and lacks some. The sample lists approximately 200,000 clones; roughly 84% were seen once. Source material: PBMCs or T cells enriched from blood (not recorded which). The receptors shown here come from a man aged 40-55 years who had recovered from COVID-19.

The chain joins TRBV7-2 to TRBJ1-1; TRBD1 is a possible D gene (5 bases). The CDR3 runs 13 residues. The germline CDR1 and CDR2 sequences are SGHTA and FQGNSA. V lost 2 bases and J 8 bases, leaving 12 bases between the germline ends. The CDR3 sequence is CASSLWSGMEAFF. As DNA, the CDR3 is TGTGCCAGCAGCTTATGGTCAGGGATGGAAGCTTTCTTT.

This sequence joins TRBV6-2 or TRBV6-3 and TRBJ2-7; D is perhaps TRBD2 (5 bases). CDR1 MNHEY and CDR2 SVGEGT come from the germline V gene. The CDR3 runs 14 residues. Trimming took off 2 bases at V and 5 bases at J, with 13 bases between the two ends. The CDR3 region has the DNA TGTGCCAGCAGTTACACGCGGGCCGAGGACGAGCAGTACTTC. Its translation: CASSYTRAEDEQYF.

This chain uses TRBV2 with TRBJ1-5; TRBD1 might be the D (5 bases). The germline V gene encodes CDR1 SNHLY and CDR2 FYNNEI. There are 13 residues in the CDR3. V lost 6 bases and J lost 6, with 12 bases in between. The CDR3 region is CASRTAPPQPQHF. The CDR3 region has the DNA TGTGCCAGCAGGACAGCCCCCCCTCAGCCCCAGCATTTT.

The chain carries TRBV4-3 and TRBJ1-1; 8 bases are shared with TRBD1. V was clipped by 3 bases and J by 4 bases; unmatched bases: 10. CDR1 is LGHNA, CDR2 YSLEER, per germline. CDR3 length equals 16 residues. CDR3 coding DNA: TGCGCCAGCAGCCAGAGGCAGGGGGCTCAGGGCACTGAAGCTTTCTTT. Translated: CASSQRQGAQGTEAFF.

This clone occurred many times. Other DNA sequences from this sample encode an identical CDR3 as well. The chain joins TRBV6-5 to TRBJ1-2, with D tentatively TRBD1 (5 bases). V lost 3 bases to trimming and J lost 2 bases, with 10 bases between them. This CDR3 spans 14 amino acids. In germline, CDR1 is MNHEY, CDR2 SVGAGI. The CDR3 protein is CASSYDRKNYGYTF. The CDR3 DNA follows: TGTGCCAGCAGTTATGACAGAAAGAACTATGGCTACACCTTC.

The chain carries TRBV6-2 or TRBV6-3 and TRBJ1-5; 8 nucleotides line up with TRBD1. The CDR3 sequence is 17 residues long. V lost 2 bases to trimming and J lost 5 bases; unmatched junction nucleotides: 11. Germline V CDR1 and CDR2: MNHEY, SVGEGT. DNA for the CDR3: TGTGCCAGCAGTTACGCAATAGACAGGGGACCAGATCAGCCCCAGCATTTT. Protein: CASSYAIDRGPDQPQHF.

The V call is TRBV7-6, the J call TRBJ2-2; D may be TRBD1 (6 bases). The CDR3 sequence is 16 residues long. V was shortened by 2 bases and J by 5 bases, with 15 bases between the two germline ends. The germline V gene has CDR1 SGHVS and CDR2 FNYEAQ. CDR3 region: CASSLMTGFPTGELFF. DNA for the CDR3: TGTGCCAGCAGCTTAATGACAGGTTTTCCAACCGGGGAGCTGTTTTTT.

Only one count was recorded for this clone. CDR3 bases: TGTGCCAGCAGCTTGGAGTCCCCCGGGGATACGCAGTATTTT. It codes for CASSLESPGDTQYF. The chain links TRBV5-4 to TRBJ2-3; D is unclear. The CDR3 loop spans 14 amino acids. Germline-derived CDR1 and CDR2 are SGHNT and YYREEE (reference sequence). Between the trimmed V and J ends, which lost 0 bases and 6 bases, there was a span of 11 bases.

V is TRBV10-3 and J is TRBJ1-2; D is uncertain. The germline V gene encodes CDR1 ENHRY and CDR2 SYGVKD. Trimming left V 2 bases short and J 0 bases short, with 7 bases between. CDR3 length: 14 residues. CDR3: CAISERGANYGYTF. CDR3 nucleotides: TGTGCCATCAGTGAGCGGGGAGCTAACTATGGCTACACCTTC.

A single count supports this clone. The genes are TRBV15 and TRBJ2-1; a possible D gene is TRBD1 (5 bases). The length of the CDR3 is 13 residues. The germline gives CDR1 LNHNV, CDR2 YYDKDF (reference sequence). Trimming removed 4 bases at V and 8 bases at J, with 12 bases between. The CDR3 coding sequence is TGTGCCACCAGCACCCGACAGAGATATGAGCAGTTCTTC. It is translated as CATSTRQRYEQFF.

The J gene is TRBJ1-1, the V gene TRBV29-1; D perhaps matches TRBD1 (6 bases). The CDR3 consists of 10 residues. Deletions cut 7 bases from V and 8 bases from J, with 11 bases between. Germline V CDR1 and CDR2: SQVTM, ANQGSEA. The CDR3 DNA is TGCAGCGCCGGAAGGGGGGAAGCTTTCTTT. This gives the protein CSAGRGEAFF.

The gene calls are TRBV10-3 and TRBJ2-7, with TRBD2 as a possible D gene (7 bases). V was shortened by 4 bases and J by 4 bases, with 17 bases between the two germline ends. The germline CDR1 and CDR2 sequences are ENHRY and SYGVKD. The CDR3 extends over 15 amino acids. The DNA for the CDR3 is TGTGCCATCAGTGGGGGGGGCCTGGTCGGGTACGAGCAGTACTTC. Residues: CAISGGGLVGYEQYF.

The V gene is TRBV6-5, the J gene TRBJ1-2; 10 bases are a match to TRBD1. Looked up from germline, CDR1 is MNHEY and CDR2 is SVGAGI. Losses at the gene ends were 6 bases for V and 3 bases for J; bases not matched to a gene: 7. The CDR3 contains 15 residues. The CDR3 nucleotides are TGTGCCAGCAGCGGGACAGGGGAGCCCTACTATGGCTACACCTTC. Translated: CASSGTGEPYYGYTF.

This clone is a singleton in its sample. The chain couples TRBV4-2 to TRBJ1-3; maybe TRBD1 (5 bases). From germline, CDR1 is LGHNA and CDR2 YNFKEQ. V was trimmed by 3 bases and J by 0 bases, leaving 12 bases between them. CDR3 length equals 16 residues. Here the CDR3 reads CASSQGGVPSGNTIYF. DNA for the CDR3: TGTGCCAGCAGCCAGGGAGGGGTCCCCTCTGGAAACACCATATATTTT.

The chain has TRBV7-2 and TRBJ1-2; 7 nucleotides align to TRBD1. The CDR3 is 13 residues long. Germline CDR1 is SGHTA and CDR2 is FQGNSA. V gave up 5 bases and J gave up 4 bases; unmatched junction bases: 4. The CDR3: CASSIGTAYGYTF. The CDR3 DNA reads as TGTGCCAGCAGCATCGGGACAGCCTATGGCTACACCTTC.

V and J are TRBV12-3 or TRBV12-4 and TRBJ2-5, with TRBD2 identical over 7 bases. The CDR3 totals 13 residues. The V gene end was trimmed by 6 bases and the J gene end by 9 bases; junction bases not matched to a gene: 10. The CDR3 region is CASSPGSGEAQYF. The CDR3 DNA follows: TGTGCCAGCAGCCCCGGGAGCGGGGAGGCCCAGTACTTC.

The chain combines TRBV7-8 with TRBJ2-2, with D possibly TRBD1 on 5 matching bases. V lost 4 bases, J lost 6 bases, and 15 bases lay in between. The CDR3 is 15 residues long. Germline values: CDR1 SGHVS, CDR2 FQNEAQ. The chain's CDR3 is CASSSQGVFAGELFF. As DNA, the CDR3 is TGTGCCAGCAGCTCGCAGGGTGTATTCGCCGGGGAGCTGTTTTTT. Looking up the rest from reference TRBV7-8 and TRBJ2-2 gives the full variable domain: GAGVSQSPRYKVAKRGQDVALRCDPISGHVSLFWYQQALGQGPEFLTYFQNEAQLDKSGLPSDRFFAERPEGSVSTLKIQRTQQEDSAVYLCASSSQGVFAGELFFGEGSRLTVL.

The chain employs TRBV5-1 and TRBJ1-4; a possible D gene is TRBD1 (6 bases). The CDR3 has 13 residues. V lost 5 bases and J 7 bases, leaving 12 bases between the germline ends. Germline CDR1 and CDR2: SGHRS and YFSETQ. In nucleotides, the CDR3 is TGCGCCAGCAGGACAGGTTTGACTGAAAAACTGTTTTTT. Its protein is CASRTGLTEKLFF.

The chain combines TRBV15 with TRBJ2-7, with D possibly being TRBD2 (5 bases). In germline, CDR1 is LNHNV, CDR2 YYDKDF (reference sequence). The CDR3 totals 15 residues. V was clipped by 3 bases and J by 0 bases, with 12 bases between them. CDR3 bases: TGTGCCACCAGCAGTTCCCTGGGGAGCTCCTACGAGCAGTACTTC. Protein: CATSSSLGSSYEQYF.

This rearrangement joins TRBV29-1 to TRBJ2-7; 8 nucleotides match TRBD1. The CDR3 spans 12 residues. The ends lost 6 bases at V and 9 bases at J; junction bases unmatched: 10. The germline CDR1 and CDR2 sequences are SQVTM and ANQGSEA. The CDR3 sequence is CSVDGQGARQYF. The CDR3 DNA reads TGCAGCGTCGACGGACAGGGAGCTAGGCAGTACTTC.

The CDR3 spells CASRWEGGSTGELFF. The CDR3, as DNA: TGTGCCAGCAGATGGGAGGGAGGTTCCACCGGGGAGCTGTTTTTT. This chain joins TRBV6-5 and TRBJ2-2; 7 nucleotides line up with TRBD2. The CDR3 has 15 residues. CDR1 MNHEY and CDR2 SVGAGI come from the germline V gene. J gave up 4 bases and V 6 bases, and 8 bases lay outside the gene matches.